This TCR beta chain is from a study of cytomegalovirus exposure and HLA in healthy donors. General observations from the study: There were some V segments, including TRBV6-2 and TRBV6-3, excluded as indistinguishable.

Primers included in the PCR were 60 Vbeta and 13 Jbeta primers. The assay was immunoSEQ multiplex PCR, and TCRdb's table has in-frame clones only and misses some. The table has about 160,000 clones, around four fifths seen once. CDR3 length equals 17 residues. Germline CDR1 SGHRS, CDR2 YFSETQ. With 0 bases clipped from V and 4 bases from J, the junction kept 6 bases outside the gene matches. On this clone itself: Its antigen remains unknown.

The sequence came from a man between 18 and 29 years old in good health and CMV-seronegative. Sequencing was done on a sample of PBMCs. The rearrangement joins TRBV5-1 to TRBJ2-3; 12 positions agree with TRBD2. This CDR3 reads CASSLAPSGGVADTQYF. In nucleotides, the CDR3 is TGCGCCAGCAGCTTGGCCCCTAGCGGGGGGGTCGCAGATACGCAGTATTTT.